The 20 T cell receptor beta chains given below trace back to one sample, sequenced in a study of blood T cell repertoires in COVID-19. Assay used: immunoSEQ multiplex PCR; TCRdb lists only in-frame clones, some missing. In the table there are 300,000 to 350,000 clones, about 86% of which are singletons. The sequencing sample was made of PBMCs or T cells enriched from blood (not recorded which). The receptor source for this set is a woman aged 40 to 50 with acute COVID-19.

This chain links TRBV16 with TRBJ2-7, with 12 bases matching TRBD1. V dropped 0 bases and J dropped 3; count of bases not matched to a gene: 9. Per germline, CDR1 KGHSY and CDR2 FQNENV. This CDR3 has 18 amino acids. The CDR3 DNA follows: TGTGCCAGCAGCCAATCGAGGGGACAGGGGGCGCTCGGCTACGAGCAGTACTTC. Translation gives CASSQSRGQGALGYEQYF.

The V call is TRBV18, the J call TRBJ1-5; the D is unclear. Deletions cut 3 bases from V and 1 base from J, with 16 bases between. Germline lookup yields CDR1 KGHSH and CDR2 LQKENI. The CDR3 consists of 17 residues. CDR3 DNA: TGTGCCAGCTCACCGCCTAACTCACCGGGGAGCAATCAGCCCCAGCATTTT. It is translated as CASSPPNSPGSNQPQHF.

The rearrangement links TRBV7-2 to TRBJ2-7; TRBD1 might be the D (6 bases). The CDR3 is 16 amino acids. The V gene lost 4 bases and the J gene lost 1 base, with 17 bases spanning the gap. Germline CDR1 SGHTA, CDR2 FQGNSA. The CDR3 DNA reads as TGTGCCAGCAGCTCCGACAGGCCGCCCTTTTCCTACGAGCAGTACTTC. It codes for CASSSDRPPFSYEQYF.

The gene calls are TRBV4-1 and TRBJ1-2; 7 bases align to TRBD1. This CDR3 has 22 amino acids. The junction had 24 bases not matched to a gene; V was cut back by 1 base and J by 1 base. CDR1 is MGHRA and CDR2 is YSYEKL in the germline V gene. CDR3: CASSQVLGRAVSDRDHNYGYTF. The CDR3 nucleotides read TGCGCCAGCAGCCAAGTCTTGGGGAGAGCCGTTAGTGACAGGGACCATAACTATGGCTACACCTTC.

The chain couples TRBV3-1 (or the pseudogene TRBV3-2) to TRBJ1-3; 7 nucleotides line up with TRBD1. The CDR3 totals 16 residues. CDR1 is LGHDT and CDR2 is YNNKEL in the germline V gene (reference sequence). Germline trimming cut 1 base from V and 3 bases from J; bases unmatched to any gene: 6. The CDR3 loop is CASSQGRQGVGNTIYF. Written as DNA, the CDR3 is TGTGCCAGCAGCCAAGGCCGGCAGGGGGTTGGAAACACCATATATTTT.

This clone is a singleton in its sample. The chain couples TRBV28 to TRBJ1-5; 10 nucleotides align to TRBD1. CDR1 is MDHEN, CDR2 SYDVKM, per germline. Trimming took 6 bases from V and 2 from J; bases not matched to a gene: 7. The length of the CDR3 is 16 residues. The CDR3 DNA follows: TGTGCCAGCAGCCTAGAGACAGGGGGCCGCAATCAGCCCCAGCATTTT. Protein sequence: CASSLETGGRNQPQHF.

In the case of this clone: The sample has other DNA sequences that encode this CDR3 too. The chain links TRBV9 to TRBJ1-2, with no clear D. V was trimmed by 4 bases and J by 1 base, leaving 5 bases between them. This CDR3 spans 12 amino acids. Germline-derived CDR1 and CDR2 are SGDLS and YYNGEE. The CDR3 nucleotides are TGTGCCAGCAGCAGGAGTAACTATGGCTACACCTTC. It translates to CASSRSNYGYTF.

The rearrangement joins TRBV4-2 to TRBJ2-1; weak D call: TRBD2 (5 bases). Trimming shortened V by 5 bases and J by 6 bases, and 17 bases separated the two germline ends. Germline loops: CDR1 LGHNA, CDR2 YNFKEQ. This CDR3 region has 15 residues. CDR3 sequence (DNA): TGTGCCAGCAGCAAAAAGGACTCAGCAGCCAATGAGCAGTTCTTC. Translating it yields CASSKKDSAANEQFF.

The chain uses TRBV6-2 or TRBV6-3 and TRBJ1-6; D perhaps matches TRBD1 (6 bases). Germline assignment: CDR1 MNHEY and CDR2 SVGEGT. The CDR3 length is 13 residues. Trimming took 0 bases from V and 18 from J, leaving 15 bases between them. This CDR3 is CASSYSTGLRHHF. CDR3 bases: TGTGCCAGCAGTTACTCAACAGGGCTAAGACACCACTTT.

The chain is built from TRBV14 and TRBJ2-2, with D maybe TRBD1 (6 bases). The CDR3 contains 17 residues. Looked up from germline, CDR1 is SGHDN and CDR2 is FVKESK. Trimming removed 0 bases from V and 6 bases from J, with 17 bases in between. CDR3 in DNA: TGTGCCAGCAGCCAAGACCTATTACAGGGTCGGGCCGGGGAGCTGTTTTTT. It encodes CASSQDLLQGRAGELFF.

This chain links TRBV27 with TRBJ2-6; D gene ambiguous. This CDR3 contains 13 residues. The germline V gene encodes CDR1 MNHEY and CDR2 SMNVEV (reference sequence). The ends were cut back, 6 bases at V and 1 base at J, with 4 bases in the middle. The CDR3 loop is CASRTSGANVLTF. The DNA of the CDR3 is TGTGCCAGCAGGACATCTGGGGCCAACGTCCTGACTTTC. The variable domain in full, completed from reference TRBV27 and TRBJ2-6, reads EAQVTQNPRYLITVTGKKLTVTCSQNMNHEYMSWYRQDPGLGLRQIYYSMNVEVTDKGDVPEGYKVSRKEKRNFPLILESPSPNQTSLYFCASRTSGANVLTFGAGSRLTVL.

The rearrangement uses TRBV7-9 and TRBJ2-1, with 10 bases lining up with TRBD1. The V segment lost 3 bases and the J segment 9 bases; nucleotides outside the gene matches: 8. CDR1 is SEHNR, CDR2 FQNEAQ, per germline (reference sequence). The length of the CDR3 is 15 residues. CDR3 in amino acids: CASSLTGGDTGEQFF. The CDR3 DNA sequence: TGTGCCAGCAGCTTGACAGGGGGCGATACGGGTGAGCAGTTCTTC.

J is TRBJ1-3 and V is TRBV9, with D uncertain. Germline loops: CDR1 SGDLS, CDR2 YYNGEE. The CDR3 loop spans 15 amino acids. V was shortened by 0 bases and J by 0 bases, with 7 bases between the two germline ends. This CDR3 reads CASSVDVLSGNTIYF. The CDR3 DNA is TGTGCCAGCAGCGTAGATGTCCTCTCTGGAAACACCATATATTTT.

V is TRBV10-1 and J is TRBJ2-7; perhaps TRBD2 as D (7 bases). This CDR3 comprises 12 residues. V dropped 7 bases and J dropped 6 bases, with 13 bases sitting between them. Germline CDR1 is WNHNN and CDR2 is SYGVQD (reference sequence). CDR3 region: CASKGGGGEQYF. In DNA form, the CDR3 reads TGCGCCAGCAAGGGGGGGGGCGGCGAGCAGTACTTC.

This chain links TRBV15 with TRBJ2-4; D is perhaps TRBD2 (5 bases). The CDR3 has 16 residues. Trimming shortened V by 0 bases and J by 1 base, and 10 bases separated the two germline ends. Germline V gene lookup returns CDR1 LNHNV and CDR2 YYDKDF (reference sequence). The CDR3 is CATSRDDSAAKNIQYF. The CDR3 bases are TGTGCCACCAGCAGAGATGATAGCGCGGCCAAAAACATTCAGTACTTC.

The chain is built from TRBV2 and TRBJ2-5; perhaps TRBD1 as D (6 bases). Germline CDR1 SNHLY, CDR2 FYNNEI. Deletions cut 4 bases from V and 2 bases from J, with 11 bases between. The CDR3 loop spans 14 amino acids. CDR3 nucleotide sequence: TGTGCCAGCAGTGGTGGGGGCGGGCAAGAGACCCAGTACTTC. Protein product: CASSGGGGQETQYF.

The V and J genes are TRBV3-1 (or the pseudogene TRBV3-2) and TRBJ2-1; TRBD1 is a possible D gene (6 bases). With 4 bases removed from V and 3 bases from J, the gap between germline ends came to 16 bases. The CDR3 spans 16 residues. Germline CDR1 and CDR2: LGHDT and YNNKEL (reference sequence). The CDR3 is CASSPTGQGRYNEQFF. CDR3 bases: TGTGCCAGCAGCCCTACCGGGCAGGGGCGCTACAATGAGCAGTTCTTC.

This clone was seen a single time. The chain joins TRBV15 to TRBJ1-5, with a possible D match to TRBD1 (6 bases). V lost 0 bases to trimming and J lost 0 bases, with 12 bases between them. CDR1 and CDR2 (germline): LNHNV, YYDKDF (reference sequence). CDR3 size: 17 residues. The CDR3 reads CATSRDIGQYSNQPQHF. The CDR3 DNA reads as TGTGCCACCAGCAGAGATATCGGACAGTATAGCAATCAGCCCCAGCATTTT.

This rearrangement joins TRBV5-4 to TRBJ2-1; TRBD2 matches 10 bases. The J segment lost 3 bases and the V segment lost 6 bases, leaving 15 bases of the junction unmatched. Germline lookup yields CDR1 SGHNT and CDR2 YYREEE (reference sequence). The CDR3 has 18 amino acids. The CDR3 sequence: CASNQRRLGLANYNEQFF. As DNA, the CDR3 is TGTGCCAGCAACCAGCGCCGATTGGGACTAGCGAACTACAATGAGCAGTTCTTC.

The chain uses TRBV6-5 and TRBJ2-7; 7 bases line up with TRBD1. CDR3 length: 15 amino acids. V gave up 0 bases and J gave up 3 bases; unmatched junction bases: 5. CDR1 and CDR2 from the germline V gene are MNHEY and SVGAGI. Written as DNA, the CDR3 is TGTGCCAGCAGTTACTCTGTCCCAGGGGGCTACGAGCAGTACTTC. It yields the protein CASSYSVPGGYEQYF.